These 19 T cell receptor beta chains came from one sample sequenced in a study of OX40 agonist ivuxolimab in advanced cancers. TCRdb's copy holds only in-frame clones and misses some; the assay was immunoSEQ multiplex PCR. Of around 33,000 clones in the sample, about 83% were seen once. Sequencing used CD4+ or CD8+ T cells sorted from blood, obtained in a trial of the OX40 agonist ivuxolimab. The receptor set was obtained from an adult with an advanced solid tumor such as melanoma, head and neck, liver or kidney cancer.

The V call is TRBV7-2, the J call TRBJ2-1; a weak D match, TRBD1 (6 bases). CDR3 length equals 13 residues. Germline CDR1 is SGHTA and CDR2 is FQGNSA. V lost 3 bases and J 6 bases, leaving 9 bases between the germline ends. CDR3 amino acids: CASSLTGSNEQFF. CDR3 bases: TGTGCCAGCAGCTTGACAGGTAGCAATGAGCAGTTCTTC. The complete variable domain, with remaining parts taken from reference TRBV7-2 and TRBJ2-1, reads GAGVSQSPSNKVTEKGKDVELRCDPISGHTALYWYRQSLGQGLEFLIYFQGNSAPDKSGLPSDRFSAERTGGSVSTLTIQRTQQEDSAVYLCASSLTGSNEQFFGPGTRLTVL.

The J gene is TRBJ1-3, the V gene TRBV28; D may be TRBD1 (5 bases). Germline values: CDR1 MDHEN, CDR2 SYDVKM. CDR3 length: 17 residues. Trimming shortened V by 3 bases and J by 2 bases, and 17 bases separated the two germline ends. The CDR3 reads CASSLAHTGGTGNTIYF. CDR3 in DNA: TGTGCCAGCAGTTTGGCACATACAGGTGGCACTGGAAACACCATATATTTT.

The V gene is TRBV10-3, the J gene TRBJ2-3, with D possibly matching TRBD2 (6 bases). The V end lost 3 bases, the J end lost 0 bases, and 10 bases lay between the germline ends. This CDR3 contains 15 residues. Germline loops: CDR1 ENHRY, CDR2 SYGVKD. CDR3 protein: CAISDGLASTDTQYF. The DNA of the CDR3 is TGTGCCATCAGTGACGGGCTAGCGAGCACAGATACGCAGTATTTT.

The genes are TRBV19 and TRBJ1-1; D possibly corresponds to TRBD1 (5 bases). Deletions cut 4 bases from V and 1 base from J, with 13 bases between. Germline CDR1 and CDR2: LNHDA and SQIVND (reference sequence). The CDR3 totals 15 residues. This chain's CDR3 is CASSTFRRGNTEAFF. The CDR3 nucleotides read TGTGCCAGTAGTACTTTTCGTAGGGGGAACACTGAAGCTTTCTTT.

On this clone itself: Within the sample, other DNA sequences also encode this same CDR3. The chain uses TRBV28 and TRBJ2-3; no reliable D call. This CDR3 is 14 amino acids long. The V end lost 3 bases, the J end lost 1 base, and 8 bases lay between the germline ends. CDR1 is MDHEN and CDR2 is SYDVKM in the germline V gene. CDR3 protein: CASSFLAGTDTQYF. The DNA for the CDR3 is TGTGCCAGCAGTTTTTTGGCTGGCACAGATACGCAGTATTTT.

V is TRBV19 and J is TRBJ2-7; 8 bases are a match to TRBD1. J gave up 2 bases and V 8 bases, and 5 bases lay outside the gene matches. The CDR3 contains 13 residues. The germline gives CDR1 LNHDA, CDR2 SQIVND (reference sequence). Written as DNA, the CDR3 is TGTGCCAGTCAGGACAGGGCCGCCTACGAGCAGTACTTC. Its translation: CASQDRAAYEQYF.

This clone was recorded only once. The chain links TRBV5-1 to TRBJ1-1; maybe TRBD1 (6 bases). The V gene's germline CDR1 is SGHRS and CDR2 YFSETQ. The CDR3 length is 14 residues. Trimming removed 2 bases from V and 1 base from J, with 9 bases in between. CDR3 nucleotides: TGCGCCAGCAGCTTTGGGACATCGAACACTGAAGCTTTCTTT. It translates to CASSFGTSNTEAFF.

The V and J genes are TRBV2 and TRBJ2-7; D may correspond to TRBD1 or TRBD2 (5 bases each). V lost 7 bases and J 1 base, leaving 14 bases between the germline ends. This CDR3 comprises 14 residues. Germline lookup yields CDR1 SNHLY and CDR2 FYNNEI. CDR3 residues: CASISPGASYEQYF. In DNA, the CDR3 is TGTGCCAGCATATCCCCCGGGGCTTCCTACGAGCAGTACTTC.

This chain uses TRBV7-9 with TRBJ2-1; D is uncertain. The CDR3 has 15 amino acids. Germline CDR1 and CDR2: SEHNR and FQNEAQ (reference sequence). V was trimmed by 5 bases and J by 0 bases, leaving 11 bases between them. The CDR3 sequence: CASSPRASSYNEQFF. For the CDR3, the DNA is TGTGCCAGCAGCCCTAGGGCGAGCTCCTACAATGAGCAGTTCTTC.

The chain links TRBV9 to TRBJ2-1; perhaps TRBD2 as D (5 bases). This CDR3 comprises 13 residues. Between the trimmed V and J ends, which lost 3 bases and 10 bases, there was a span of 14 bases. The germline V gene has CDR1 SGDLS and CDR2 YYNGEE. For the CDR3, the DNA is TGTGCCAGCAGCGCCCCCCCAGCGGCAGAGCAGTTCTTC. Protein sequence: CASSAPPAAEQFF.

J is TRBJ1-1 and V is TRBV10-1; no reliable D call. V gave up 3 bases and J gave up 2 bases, with 7 bases separating them. The CDR3 is made up of 13 amino acids. Germline CDR1 is WNHNN and CDR2 is SYGVQD (reference sequence). Here the CDR3 DNA reads TGCGCCAGCAGTGAAGGACTCAACACTGAAGCTTTCTTT. Translation: CASSEGLNTEAFF.

The chain has TRBV27 and TRBJ2-7, with D perhaps matching TRBD1 or TRBD2 (5 bases each). The length of the CDR3 is 12 residues. Trimming took off 7 bases at V and 3 bases at J, with 10 bases between the two ends. In germline, CDR1 is MNHEY, CDR2 SMNVEV (reference sequence). Here the CDR3 reads CASKGPSYEQYF. DNA for the CDR3: TGTGCCAGCAAGGGACCTAGCTACGAGCAGTACTTC.

This clone was detected only once. The V call is TRBV21-1, the J call TRBJ1-5. TRBV21-1 is a recognized pseudogene. The CDR3 is 14 amino acids. The CDR3 DNA is TGTGCCAGCAGCGATTGGGGGGGAACTCAGCCCCAGCATTTT. It yields the protein CASSDWGGTQPQHF.

This clone was counted a few times. V is TRBV6-6 and J is TRBJ2-7; D might be TRBD1 (5 bases). Between the trimmed V and J ends, which lost 7 bases and 0 bases, there was a span of 13 bases. This CDR3 contains 14 residues. Germline V gene data show CDR1 as MNHNY and CDR2 as SVGAGI (reference sequence). The CDR3, as DNA: TGTGCCAGCATTGACAGCCTGTCCTCCTACGAGCAGTACTTC. This sequence encodes CASIDSLSSYEQYF.

This rearrangement joins TRBV5-5 to TRBJ2-7; weak D call: TRBD2 (6 bases). Between the trimmed V and J ends, which lost 0 bases and 3 bases, there was a span of 10 bases. The CDR3 is 14 residues long. Per germline, CDR1 SGHKS and CDR2 YYEKEE (reference sequence). In DNA, the CDR3 is TGTGCCAGCAGCTTGGCGGGAGCGGGCTACGAGCAGTACTTC. This translates into CASSLAGAGYEQYF.

The J gene is TRBJ1-1, the V gene TRBV4-1; TRBD1 matches 8 bases. The CDR3 runs to 17 residues. V dropped 2 bases and J dropped 0; count of bases not matched to a gene: 8. Germline V gene lookup returns CDR1 MGHRA and CDR2 YSYEKL. The CDR3 protein is CASSQRPGTGLNTEAFF. CDR3 nucleotide sequence: TGCGCCAGCAGCCAAAGGCCGGGGACAGGCCTGAACACTGAAGCTTTCTTT.

The DNA of the CDR3 is TGCGCCAGCAGCAATTGGGAACGGGGCAGTTACGAGCAGTACTTC. Amino acid sequence: CASSNWERGSYEQYF. The rearrangement joins TRBV5-1 to TRBJ2-7; D is perhaps TRBD1 or TRBD2 (5 bases each). This CDR3 is 15 amino acids long. Germline V gene sequence: CDR1 SGHRS, CDR2 YFSETQ. Trimming left V 4 bases short and J 4 bases short, with 18 bases between. Using reference TRBV5-1 and TRBJ2-7 for the parts outside the CDR3, the full variable domain is KAGVTQTPRYLIKTRGQQVTLSCSPISGHRSVSWYQQTPGQGLQFLFEYFSETQRNKGNFPGRFSGRQFSNSRSEMNVSTLELGDSALYLCASSNWERGSYEQYFGPGTRLTVT.

The chain is built from TRBV19 and TRBJ2-7; TRBD2 is a possible D gene (6 bases). The V gene lost 4 bases and the J gene lost 0 bases, with 13 bases spanning the gap. Per germline, CDR1 LNHDA and CDR2 SQIVND (reference sequence). This CDR3 has 15 amino acids. The CDR3, as DNA: TGTGCCAGTAGTACCACAGCGGGCGGCTCCTACGAGCAGTACTTC. The encoded protein is CASSTTAGGSYEQYF.

The gene calls are TRBV9 and TRBJ2-3; 8 bases line up with TRBD2. V shed 1 base, J shed 0 bases, and the junction held 4 bases outside the gene matches. The germline V gene has CDR1 SGDLS and CDR2 YYNGEE. This CDR3 is 16 amino acids long. CDR3 sequence: CASSVSSGRSTDTQYF. In nucleotides, the CDR3 is TGTGCCAGCAGCGTATCCAGCGGGAGAAGCACAGATACGCAGTATTTT. The full variable domain, completed using reference TRBV9 and TRBJ2-3, is DSGVTQTPKHLITATGQRVTLRCSPRSGDLSVYWYQQSLDQGLQFLIQYYNGEERAKGNILERFSAQQFPDLHSELNLSSLELGDSALYFCASSVSSGRSTDTQYFGPGTRLTVL.